Shown below are 16 T cell receptor beta chains from a single sample sequenced in a study of blood T cell repertoires in COVID-19. The repertoire was sequenced with immunoSEQ multiplex PCR; TCRdb's copy has only in-frame clones and lacks some. This table has around 370,000 clones, over 80% appearing once. The sequencing sample was made of peripheral blood. All receptors come from a woman aged 50 to 60 with COVID-19, enrolled during active disease.

This chain uses TRBV14 with TRBJ2-1; D is unresolved. The CDR3 totals 16 residues. From germline, CDR1 is SGHDN and CDR2 FVKESK. V lost 3 bases and J 2 bases, leaving 14 bases between the germline ends. CDR3 amino acids: CASSQVAGIPYNEQFF. The CDR3 DNA reads TGTGCCAGCAGCCAGGTAGCTGGTATACCCTACAATGAGCAGTTCTTC.

This chain links TRBV27 with TRBJ2-2; 8 positions agree with TRBD1. Germline values: CDR1 MNHEY, CDR2 SMNVEV (reference sequence). V trimming: 8 bases; J trimming: 1 base; junction bases outside the gene matches: 3. There are 14 residues in the CDR3. The CDR3 nucleotides are TGTGCCAGCTCAGGGGGCCAGAACACCGGGGAGCTGTTTTTT. It codes for CASSGGQNTGELFF.

The chain carries TRBV30 and TRBJ1-3, with D maybe TRBD1 (5 bases). Germline lookup yields CDR1 GTSNPN and CDR2 SVGIG (reference sequence). V lost 3 bases and J lost 7, with 13 bases in between. The CDR3 totals 13 residues. CDR3 loop: CAWRWRRDNTIYF. CDR3 DNA: TGTGCCTGGAGGTGGCGCAGGGATAACACCATATATTTT.

This chain links TRBV11-3 with TRBJ2-3; 8 bases match TRBD1. Germline V gene lookup returns CDR1 SGHNT and CDR2 YENEEA. The ends lost 1 base at V and 2 bases at J; junction bases unmatched: 14. This CDR3 comprises 19 residues. The CDR3 protein is CASSLGAKVAGGFTDTQYF. The CDR3 region has the DNA TGTGCCAGCAGCTTAGGGGCGAAGGTGGCAGGGGGCTTCACAGATACGCAGTATTTT.

The chain uses TRBV11-2 and TRBJ1-4; 7 bases fit TRBD1. The CDR3 runs 17 residues. The germline CDR1 and CDR2 sequences are SGHAT and FQNNGV. With 4 bases clipped from V and 5 bases from J, the junction kept 13 bases outside the gene matches. Here the CDR3 DNA reads TGTGCCAGCAGCTGGGGACCTGGGACAGTGGTCAATGAAAAACTGTTTTTT. Encoded protein: CASSWGPGTVVNEKLFF.

The chain is built from TRBV3-1 (or the pseudogene TRBV3-2) and TRBJ1-2; a possible D gene is TRBD1 (5 bases). Germline CDR1 and CDR2: LGHDT and YNNKEL (reference sequence). V was trimmed by 2 bases and J by 6 bases, leaving 13 bases between them. The CDR3 spans 14 residues. The CDR3 region has the DNA TGTGCCAGCAGCCAATTGATTGGGGGGGATGGCTACACCTTC. It translates to CASSQLIGGDGYTF.

The chain combines TRBV20-1 with TRBJ2-3; D call uncertain. V was clipped by 6 bases and J by 2 bases, with 3 bases between them. The CDR3 extends over 10 amino acids. CDR1 and CDR2 from the germline V gene are DFQATT and SNEGSKA (reference sequence). CDR3 loop: CSAYTDTQYF. CDR3 nucleotide sequence: TGCAGTGCATACACAGATACGCAGTATTTT.

The genes are TRBV2 and TRBJ2-1; TRBD2 matches 13 bases. CDR1 is SNHLY and CDR2 is FYNNEI in the germline V gene. Unmatched junction bases numbered 8, after V lost 4 bases and J lost 8 bases. The CDR3 is made up of 16 amino acids. The CDR3 DNA sequence: TGTGCCAGCAGTGCCGGACTAGCGGGAGTTGAGGATGAGCAGTTCTTC. It specifies CASSAGLAGVEDEQFF.

The J gene is TRBJ2-3, the V gene TRBV9; D possibly corresponds to TRBD2 (6 bases). The CDR3 has 16 residues. Trimming took off 4 bases at V and 4 bases at J, with 19 bases between the two ends. CDR1 and CDR2 (germline): SGDLS, YYNGEE. CDR3 nucleotides: TGTGCCAGCAGCATGGGAGGATCCCTTTCGGCAGATACGCAGTATTTT. Encoded protein: CASSMGGSLSADTQYF. The full variable domain, its missing parts supplied by reference TRBV9 and TRBJ2-3, is DSGVTQTPKHLITATGQRVTLRCSPRSGDLSVYWYQQSLDQGLQFLIQYYNGEERAKGNILERFSAQQFPDLHSELNLSSLELGDSALYFCASSMGGSLSADTQYFGPGTRLTVL.

As DNA, the CDR3 is TGCAGTGCTAGTCTGCCAGATGGCTACACCTTC. This gives the protein CSASLPDGYTF. The chain links TRBV20-1 to TRBJ1-2, with D unclear. The CDR3 is made up of 11 amino acids. The germline V gene encodes CDR1 DFQATT and CDR2 SNEGSKA (reference sequence). V was pared by 3 bases and J by 6 bases, with 8 bases between.

The chain recombines TRBV5-4 with TRBJ2-1; 10 bases are a match to TRBD2. This CDR3 contains 16 residues. The trim removed 0 bases at V and 7 bases at J, leaving 7 bases unmatched. The germline V gene has CDR1 SGHNT and CDR2 YYREEE (reference sequence). CDR3 sequence reads: CASSLGLAGVRNEQFF. The CDR3 region has the DNA TGTGCCAGCAGCTTGGGTCTAGCGGGAGTAAGGAATGAGCAGTTCTTC.

The gene calls are TRBV5-5 and TRBJ2-2; no definite D call. CDR3 length: 13 residues. The V end was cut by 1 base, the J end by 6 bases, with 7 bases between. Germline assignment: CDR1 SGHKS and CDR2 YYEKEE (reference sequence). This chain's CDR3 is CASSLIQSGELFF. DNA for the CDR3: TGTGCCAGCAGCTTGATCCAGTCCGGGGAGCTGTTTTTT.

The V and J genes are TRBV7-9 and TRBJ2-2; 9 bases are a match to TRBD1. This CDR3 region has 17 residues. Germline loops: CDR1 SEHNR, CDR2 FQNEAQ (reference sequence). Germline trimming cut 5 bases from V and 6 bases from J; bases unmatched to any gene: 13. For the CDR3, the DNA is TGTGCCAGCAGCCCTCCGATGGGACAGGGTTTGTCCGGGGAGCTGTTTTTT. Its translation: CASSPPMGQGLSGELFF. Drawing the rest from reference TRBV7-9 and TRBJ2-2, the complete variable domain is DTGVSQNPRHKITKRGQNVTFRCDPISEHNRLYWYRQTLGQGPEFLTYFQNEAQLEKSRLLSDRFSAERPKGSFSTLEIQRTEQGDSAMYLCASSPPMGQGLSGELFFGEGSRLTVL.

The chain uses TRBV6-5 and TRBJ2-7, with TRBD2 matching 8 bases. The CDR3 sequence is 15 residues long. Germline CDR1 reads MNHEY; CDR2 reads SVGAGI. The ends lost 5 bases at V and 0 bases at J; junction bases unmatched: 6. The CDR3 DNA is TGTGCCAGCAGTCCCCCAGGGACTAGCTCCTACGAGCAGTACTTC. It yields the protein CASSPPGTSSYEQYF.

This clone turned up a few times. The CDR3 coding sequence is TGTGCCGACAGGGGGCGACAGGGCCTGGGGGAGCAGTACTTC. Translating it yields CADRGRQGLGEQYF. The V call is TRBV2, the J call TRBJ2-7; 10 nucleotides agree with TRBD1. The CDR3 length is 14 residues. J was trimmed by 7 bases and V by 11 bases; bases with no gene match: 14. Germline CDR1 and CDR2: SNHLY and FYNNEI.

V and J are TRBV6-5 and TRBJ2-7; TRBD1 matches 8 bases. The CDR3 sequence is 15 residues long. V dropped 6 bases and J dropped 2; count of bases not matched to a gene: 9. The V gene's germline CDR1 is MNHEY and CDR2 SVGAGI. The CDR3, as DNA: TGTGCCAGCAGGCTAGGACAGGGACTTACCTACGAGCAGTACTTC. It yields the protein CASRLGQGLTYEQYF.